These 17 T cell receptor beta chains share one sample of origin, sequenced in a study of chemoradiotherapy in HPV16-positive cancers. Produced via immunoSEQ multiplex PCR; TCRdb's table is partial and in-frame only. The table lists approximately 5,400 clones, about 85% of them singletons. Source: tumor tissue, taken from a patient who underwent chemoradiotherapy. Every receptor here comes from a human donor with HPV-associated anogenital cancer.

The chain recombines TRBV9 with TRBJ1-4; unclear D gene. The CDR3 totals 15 residues. V shed 0 bases and J shed 0 bases, with 6 bases lying between them. In germline, CDR1 is SGDLS, CDR2 YYNGEE. CDR3 sequence: CASSVGPSTNEKLFF. CDR3 bases: TGTGCCAGCAGCGTAGGTCCCTCAACTAATGAAAAACTGTTTTTT. The full variable domain, its missing parts supplied by reference TRBV9 and TRBJ1-4, is DSGVTQTPKHLITATGQRVTLRCSPRSGDLSVYWYQQSLDQGLQFLIQYYNGEERAKGNILERFSAQQFPDLHSELNLSSLELGDSALYFCASSVGPSTNEKLFFGSGTQLSVL.

This clone was seen once. CDR3 sequence reads: CASSPQQGAGELFF. The CDR3 DNA reads TGTGCCAGCTCTCCGCAACAGGGAGCCGGGGAGCTGTTTTTT. The J gene is TRBJ2-2, the V gene TRBV18, with TRBD1 as a possible D gene (6 bases). Between the trimmed V and J ends, which lost 6 bases and 6 bases, there was a span of 14 bases. The CDR3 covers 14 residues. Germline V gene data show CDR1 as KGHSH and CDR2 as LQKENI.

This clone was seen a handful of times. The chain uses TRBV4-3 and TRBJ2-7; TRBD1 matches 8 bases. V dropped 3 bases and J dropped 7; count of bases not matched to a gene: 5. This CDR3 has 13 amino acids. Looked up from germline, CDR1 is LGHNA and CDR2 is YSLEER. CDR3 loop: CASSQRTGREQYF. The DNA for the CDR3 is TGCGCCAGCAGCCAGAGGACAGGGAGGGAGCAGTACTTC.

The chain uses TRBV6-1 and TRBJ2-7; 11 nucleotides match TRBD2. This CDR3 has 15 residues. The germline V gene has CDR1 MNHNS and CDR2 SASEGT. The ends lost 10 bases at V and 5 bases at J; junction bases unmatched: 13. The CDR3: CATQVLAGGKDEQYF. CDR3 coding DNA: TGTGCCACCCAGGTTCTAGCGGGAGGTAAAGACGAGCAGTACTTC.

V usage is TRBV6-4 and J usage is TRBJ2-3, with 9 nucleotides matching TRBD2. Germline trimming cut 2 bases from V and 4 bases from J; bases unmatched to any gene: 4. The CDR3 is 15 amino acids. The germline CDR1 and CDR2 sequences are MRHNA and SNTAGT. CDR3 loop: CASSDEAGGPDTQYF. The CDR3 coding sequence is TGTGCCAGCAGTGACGAGGCGGGAGGGCCAGATACGCAGTATTTT.

The chain links TRBV5-8 to TRBJ1-3, with D unresolved. The CDR3 contains 15 residues. The V gene's germline CDR1 is SGHTS and CDR2 YDEGEE. Trimming removed 5 bases from V and 0 bases from J, with 12 bases in between. CDR3 in DNA: TGTGCCAGCAGAGGAATTCACCGCTCTGGAAACACCATATATTTT. Translated, it gives CASRGIHRSGNTIYF.

Written as DNA, the CDR3 is TGTGCCAGCAGGGGGACTAGCGGTCCAGGGACCCAGTACTTC. As protein: CASRGTSGPGTQYF. The chain recombines TRBV6-5 with TRBJ2-5, with TRBD2 matching 11 bases. CDR3 length: 14 amino acids. Trimming removed 6 bases from V and 7 bases from J; junction bases left unmatched: 7. In germline, CDR1 is MNHEY, CDR2 SVGAGI.

The chain couples TRBV29-1 to TRBJ2-1, with D possibly being TRBD1 (5 bases). Germline V lookup: CDR1 SQVTM, CDR2 ANQGSEA. This CDR3 region has 11 residues. V was trimmed by 4 bases and J by 6 bases, leaving 7 bases between them. The CDR3: CSVGQGNEQFF. The CDR3 region has the DNA TGCAGCGTTGGGCAGGGCAATGAGCAGTTCTTC.

The gene calls are TRBV6-5 and TRBJ1-2; D remains ambiguous. This CDR3 is built from 13 residues. Looked up from germline, CDR1 is MNHEY and CDR2 is SVGAGI. The ends were cut back, 7 bases at V and 1 base at J, with 10 bases in the middle. The CDR3, as DNA: TGTGCCAGCACCCCTGGAGTTAACTATGGCTACACCTTC. Its translation: CASTPGVNYGYTF.

The genes are TRBV29-1 and TRBJ2-1; 8 bases fit TRBD1. The V gene's germline CDR1 is SQVTM and CDR2 ANQGSEA. With V trimmed by 8 bases and J by 9 bases, 6 bases remained unmatched. This CDR3 comprises 11 residues. CDR3 in amino acids: CSLRQGPEQFF. CDR3 coding DNA: TGCAGCCTTAGACAGGGGCCTGAGCAGTTCTTC.

The chain couples TRBV4-3 to TRBJ2-7; 8 nucleotides agree with TRBD2. This CDR3 has 16 residues. V trimming: 4 bases; J trimming: 3 bases; junction bases outside the gene matches: 11. Germline V gene lookup returns CDR1 LGHNA and CDR2 YSLEER. The CDR3 DNA reads as TGCGCCAGCAGCCCAGACCGGGGACTAGTCCACTACGAGCAGTACTTC. This gives the protein CASSPDRGLVHYEQYF.

The V call is TRBV6-1, the J call TRBJ1-1; 8 bases agree with TRBD1. The V gene's germline CDR1 is MNHNS and CDR2 SASEGT. The CDR3 sequence is 15 residues long. V was pared by 5 bases and J by 3 bases, with 8 bases of the junction left unmatched. The CDR3 loop is CASSQGAPGYTEAFF. In DNA, the CDR3 is TGTGCCAGCAGTCAGGGGGCGCCGGGGTACACTGAAGCTTTCTTT.

The chain has TRBV4-1 and TRBJ1-4; D is uncertain. There are 15 residues in the CDR3. Germline V gene lookup returns CDR1 MGHRA and CDR2 YSYEKL. Trimming shortened V by 2 bases and J by 4 bases, and 11 bases separated the two germline ends. CDR3 loop: CASSQLESVNEKLFF. The CDR3 DNA reads TGCGCCAGCAGCCAACTCGAGTCAGTTAATGAAAAACTGTTTTTT.

The V call is TRBV29-1, the J call TRBJ1-1; D is perhaps TRBD1 (5 bases). The germline V gene encodes CDR1 SQVTM and CDR2 ANQGSEA. Trimming stripped 5 bases from V and 0 bases from J, with 10 bases between. The CDR3 loop spans 13 amino acids. The CDR3 reads CSVPGIVNTEAFF. As DNA, the CDR3 is TGCAGCGTTCCAGGGATCGTGAACACTGAAGCTTTCTTT.

The CDR3 sequence is CASSTGGIYEQYF. CDR3 coding DNA: TGTGCCAGCAGTACAGGGGGAATCTACGAGCAGTACTTC. The rearrangement links TRBV28 to TRBJ2-7; 8 nucleotides agree with TRBD1. The CDR3 has 13 amino acids. The germline V gene encodes CDR1 MDHEN and CDR2 SYDVKM. V lost 5 bases to trimming and J lost 3 bases; unmatched junction nucleotides: 3. The variable domain in full, completed from reference TRBV28 and TRBJ2-7, reads DVKVTQSSRYLVKRTGEKVFLECVQDMDHENMFWYRQDPGLGLRLIYFSYDVKMKEKGDIPEGYSVSREKKERFSLILESASTNQTSMYLCASSTGGIYEQYFGPGTRLTVT.

V usage is TRBV9 and J usage is TRBJ2-2, with D possibly matching TRBD2 (7 bases). Trimming stripped 4 bases from V and 0 bases from J, with 16 bases between. Germline CDR1 SGDLS, CDR2 YYNGEE. This CDR3 has 17 amino acids. The CDR3 here is CASSPRGGGANTGELFF. The CDR3 DNA is TGTGCCAGCAGCCCCCGAGGGGGGGGCGCGAACACCGGGGAGCTGTTTTTT.

This chain links TRBV29-1 with TRBJ2-7, with 11 bases fitting TRBD1. The trim removed 5 bases at V and 4 bases at J, leaving 7 bases unmatched. Germline assignment: CDR1 SQVTM and CDR2 ANQGSEA. There are 14 residues in the CDR3. The CDR3 spells CSVTGQGVSYEQYF. The CDR3 DNA reads as TGCAGCGTTACGGGACAGGGGGTCTCGTACGAGCAGTACTTC.